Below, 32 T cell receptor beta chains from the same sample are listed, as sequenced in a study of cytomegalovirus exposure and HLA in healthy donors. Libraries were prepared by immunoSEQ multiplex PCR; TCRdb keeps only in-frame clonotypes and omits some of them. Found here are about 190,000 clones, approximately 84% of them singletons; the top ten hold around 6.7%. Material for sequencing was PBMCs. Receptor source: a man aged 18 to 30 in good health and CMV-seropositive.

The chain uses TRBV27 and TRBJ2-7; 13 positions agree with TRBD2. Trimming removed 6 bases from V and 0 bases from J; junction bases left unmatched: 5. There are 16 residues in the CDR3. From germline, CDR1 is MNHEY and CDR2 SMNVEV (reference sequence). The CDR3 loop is CASRGGLAGSSYEQYF. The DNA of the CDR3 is TGTGCCAGCAGAGGGGGACTAGCGGGATCCTCCTACGAGCAGTACTTC.

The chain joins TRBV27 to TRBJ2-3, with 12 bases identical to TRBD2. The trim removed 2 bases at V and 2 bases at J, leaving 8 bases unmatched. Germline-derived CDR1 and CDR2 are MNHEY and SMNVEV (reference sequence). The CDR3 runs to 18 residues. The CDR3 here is CASSLAGGLAGLTDTQYF. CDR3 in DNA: TGTGCCAGCAGTTTAGCCGGAGGACTAGCGGGACTCACAGATACGCAGTATTTT.

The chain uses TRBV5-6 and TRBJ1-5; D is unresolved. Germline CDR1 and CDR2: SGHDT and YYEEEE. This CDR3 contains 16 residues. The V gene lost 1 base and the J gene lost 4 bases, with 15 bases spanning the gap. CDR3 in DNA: TGTGCCAGCAGCTTGCTCCGGGTCAACCCAAATCAGCCCCAGCATTTT. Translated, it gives CASSLLRVNPNQPQHF.

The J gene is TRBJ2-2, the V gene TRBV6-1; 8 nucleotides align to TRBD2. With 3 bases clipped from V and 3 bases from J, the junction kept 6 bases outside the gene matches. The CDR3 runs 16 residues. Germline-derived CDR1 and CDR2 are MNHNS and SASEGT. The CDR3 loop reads CASSDAGLGDTGELFF. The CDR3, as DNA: TGTGCCAGCAGTGATGCGGGACTAGGAGACACCGGGGAGCTGTTTTTT.

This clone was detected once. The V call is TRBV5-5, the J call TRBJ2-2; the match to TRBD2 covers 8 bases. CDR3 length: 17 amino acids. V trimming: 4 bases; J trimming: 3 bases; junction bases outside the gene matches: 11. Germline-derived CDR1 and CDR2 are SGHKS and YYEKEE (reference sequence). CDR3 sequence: CASSPGASGGYTGELFF. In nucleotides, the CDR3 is TGTGCCAGCAGCCCGGGTGCGAGCGGGGGTTACACCGGGGAGCTGTTTTTT.

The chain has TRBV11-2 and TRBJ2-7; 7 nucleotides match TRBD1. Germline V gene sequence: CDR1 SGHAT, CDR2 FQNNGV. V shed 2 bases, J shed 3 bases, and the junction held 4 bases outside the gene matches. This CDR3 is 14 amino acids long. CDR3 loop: CASSLRGQNYEQYF. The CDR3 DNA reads TGTGCCAGCAGCTTACGGGGACAGAACTACGAGCAGTACTTC.

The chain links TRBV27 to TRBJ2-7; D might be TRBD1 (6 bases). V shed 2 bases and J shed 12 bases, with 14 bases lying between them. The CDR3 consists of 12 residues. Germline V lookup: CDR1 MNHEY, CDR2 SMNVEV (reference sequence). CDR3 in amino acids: CASSLIRGSLYF. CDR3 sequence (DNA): TGTGCCAGCAGTTTAATTAGGGGGTCTCTGTACTTC.

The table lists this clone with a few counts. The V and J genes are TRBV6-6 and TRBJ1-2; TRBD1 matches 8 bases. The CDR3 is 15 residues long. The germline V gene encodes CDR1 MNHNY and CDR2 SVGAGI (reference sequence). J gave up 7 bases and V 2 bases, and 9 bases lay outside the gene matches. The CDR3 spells CASSYGAGGSSGYTF. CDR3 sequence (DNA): TGTGCCAGCAGTTACGGGGCAGGGGGCTCGAGTGGCTACACCTTC.

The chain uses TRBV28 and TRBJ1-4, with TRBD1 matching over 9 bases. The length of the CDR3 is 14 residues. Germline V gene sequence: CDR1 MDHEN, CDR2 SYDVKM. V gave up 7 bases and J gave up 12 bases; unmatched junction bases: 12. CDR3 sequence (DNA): TGTGCCAGCACCGAATATACCGGGACAGGGCAACTGTTTTTT. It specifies CASTEYTGTGQLFF.

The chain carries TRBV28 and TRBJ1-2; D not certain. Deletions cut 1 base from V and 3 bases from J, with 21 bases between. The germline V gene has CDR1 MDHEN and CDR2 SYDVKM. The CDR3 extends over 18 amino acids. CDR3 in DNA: TGTGCCAGCAGTTTATATGCCACGGCAGCCCGAGGTGACTATGGCTACACCTTC. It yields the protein CASSLYATAARGDYGYTF.

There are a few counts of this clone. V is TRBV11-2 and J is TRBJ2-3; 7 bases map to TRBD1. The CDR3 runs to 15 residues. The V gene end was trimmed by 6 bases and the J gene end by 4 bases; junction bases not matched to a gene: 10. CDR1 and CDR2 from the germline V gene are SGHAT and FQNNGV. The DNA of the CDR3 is TGTGCCAGCAGTACATACAGGGGCAGGGCAGATACGCAGTATTTT. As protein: CASSTYRGRADTQYF.

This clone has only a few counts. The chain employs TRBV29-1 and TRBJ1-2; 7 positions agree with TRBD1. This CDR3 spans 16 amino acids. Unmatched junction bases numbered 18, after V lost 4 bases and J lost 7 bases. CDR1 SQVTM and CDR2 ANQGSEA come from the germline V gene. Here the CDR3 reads CSVGLSGQILTGGYTF. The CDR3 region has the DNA TGCAGCGTTGGACTCTCGGGACAGATCCTAACGGGTGGCTACACCTTC.

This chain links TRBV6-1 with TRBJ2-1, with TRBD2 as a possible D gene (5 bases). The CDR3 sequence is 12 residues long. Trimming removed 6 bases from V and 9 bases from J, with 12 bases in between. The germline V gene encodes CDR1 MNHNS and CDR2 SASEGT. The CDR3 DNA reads TGTGCCAGCAGCCTCGAGGGCGGTGAGCAGTTCTTC. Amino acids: CASSLEGGEQFF.

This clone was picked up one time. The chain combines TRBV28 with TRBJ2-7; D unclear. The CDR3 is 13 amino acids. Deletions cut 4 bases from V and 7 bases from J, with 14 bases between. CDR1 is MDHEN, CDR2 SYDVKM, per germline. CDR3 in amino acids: CASSSQVPLEQYF. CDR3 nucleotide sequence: TGTGCCAGCAGTTCGCAGGTTCCCCTAGAGCAGTACTTC.

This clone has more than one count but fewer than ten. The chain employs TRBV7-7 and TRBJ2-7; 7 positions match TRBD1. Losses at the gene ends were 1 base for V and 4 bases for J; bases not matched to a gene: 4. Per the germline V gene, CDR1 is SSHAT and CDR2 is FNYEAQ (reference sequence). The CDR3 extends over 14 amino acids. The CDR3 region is CASSLGTGEYEQYF. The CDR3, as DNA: TGTGCCAGCAGCTTAGGTACAGGGGAATACGAGCAGTACTTC.

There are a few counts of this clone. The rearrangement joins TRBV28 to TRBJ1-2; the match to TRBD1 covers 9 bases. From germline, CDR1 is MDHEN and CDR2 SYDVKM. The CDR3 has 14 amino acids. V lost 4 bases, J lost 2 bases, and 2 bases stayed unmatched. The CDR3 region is CASSYTGGNYGYTF. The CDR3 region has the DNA TGTGCCAGCAGTTACACAGGGGGCAACTATGGCTACACCTTC.

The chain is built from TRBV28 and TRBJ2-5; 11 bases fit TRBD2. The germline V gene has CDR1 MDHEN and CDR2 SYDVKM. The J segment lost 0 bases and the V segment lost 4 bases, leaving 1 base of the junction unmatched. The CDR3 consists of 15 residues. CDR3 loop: CASSWTSGYQETQYF. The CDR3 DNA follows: TGTGCCAGCAGTTGGACTAGCGGGTACCAAGAGACCCAGTACTTC.

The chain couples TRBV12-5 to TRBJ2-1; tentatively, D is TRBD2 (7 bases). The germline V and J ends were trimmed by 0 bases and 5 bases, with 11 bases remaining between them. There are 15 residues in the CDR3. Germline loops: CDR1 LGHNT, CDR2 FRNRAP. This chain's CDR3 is CASGLVGGDDNEQFF. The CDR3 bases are TGTGCTAGTGGTTTGGTAGGGGGGGACGACAATGAGCAGTTCTTC.

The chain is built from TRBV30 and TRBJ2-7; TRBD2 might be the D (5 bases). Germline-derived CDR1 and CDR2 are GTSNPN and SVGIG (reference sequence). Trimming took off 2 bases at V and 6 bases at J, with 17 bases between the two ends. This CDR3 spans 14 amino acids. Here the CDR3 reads CAWSTSGLPREQYF. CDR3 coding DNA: TGTGCCTGGAGTACAAGCGGCCTTCCCCGCGAGCAGTACTTC.

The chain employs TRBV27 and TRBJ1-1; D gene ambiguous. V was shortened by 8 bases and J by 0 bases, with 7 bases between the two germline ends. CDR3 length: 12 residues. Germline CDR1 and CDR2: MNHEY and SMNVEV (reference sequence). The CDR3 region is CASGSMNTEAFF. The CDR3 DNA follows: TGTGCCAGCGGGAGCATGAACACTGAAGCTTTCTTT.

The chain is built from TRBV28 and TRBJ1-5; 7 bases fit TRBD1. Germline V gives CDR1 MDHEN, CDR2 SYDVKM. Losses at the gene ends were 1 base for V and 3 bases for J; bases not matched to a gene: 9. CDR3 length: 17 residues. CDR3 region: CASSLSFRRGNNQPQHF. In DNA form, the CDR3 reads TGTGCCAGCAGTTTATCGTTCCGCAGGGGGAACAATCAGCCCCAGCATTTT.

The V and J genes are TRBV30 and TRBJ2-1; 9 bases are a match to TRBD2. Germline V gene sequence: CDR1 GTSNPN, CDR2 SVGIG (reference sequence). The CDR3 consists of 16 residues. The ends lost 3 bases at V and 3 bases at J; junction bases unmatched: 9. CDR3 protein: CAWRVVTSGYYNEQFF. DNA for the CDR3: TGTGCCTGGAGGGTGGTGACTAGCGGCTACTACAATGAGCAGTTCTTC.

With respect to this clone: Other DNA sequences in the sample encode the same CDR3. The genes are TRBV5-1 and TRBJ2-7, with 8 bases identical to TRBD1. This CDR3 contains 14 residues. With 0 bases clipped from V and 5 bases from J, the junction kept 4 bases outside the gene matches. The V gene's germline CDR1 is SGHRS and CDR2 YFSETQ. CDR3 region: CASSLGQGAHEQYF. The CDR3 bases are TGCGCCAGCAGCTTGGGGCAGGGGGCCCACGAGCAGTACTTC.

DNA for the CDR3: TGTGCCAGCAGCCCCCAGCGGGAAGGGCACACTGAAGCTTTCTTT. Translating gives CASSPQREGHTEAFF. The gene calls are TRBV4-2 and TRBJ1-1; D remains ambiguous. CDR3 length: 15 residues. Trimming took 4 bases from V and 3 from J, leaving 15 bases between them. Germline CDR1 is LGHNA and CDR2 is YNFKEQ.

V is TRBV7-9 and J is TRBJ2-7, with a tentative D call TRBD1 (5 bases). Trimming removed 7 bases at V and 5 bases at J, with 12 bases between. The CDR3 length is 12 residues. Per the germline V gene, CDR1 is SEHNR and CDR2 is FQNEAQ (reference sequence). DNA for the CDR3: TGTGCCAGCAACAAGGGGTTCGACGAGCAGTACTTC. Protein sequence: CASNKGFDEQYF. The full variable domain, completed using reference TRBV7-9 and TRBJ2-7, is DTGVSQNPRHKITKRGQNVTFRCDPISEHNRLYWYRQTLGQGPEFLTYFQNEAQLEKSRLLSDRFSAERPKGSFSTLEIQRTEQGDSAMYLCASNKGFDEQYFGPGTRLTVT.

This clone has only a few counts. DNA for the CDR3: TGTGCCAGCAGTTCCTCCGGGACAGGGGGCGATCTCTATGGCTACACCTTC. It codes for CASSSSGTGGDLYGYTF. The gene calls are TRBV28 and TRBJ1-2; 12 nucleotides match TRBD1. The V gene end was trimmed by 4 bases and the J gene end by 4 bases; junction bases not matched to a gene: 10. CDR1 and CDR2 from the germline V gene are MDHEN and SYDVKM. The CDR3 runs 17 residues.

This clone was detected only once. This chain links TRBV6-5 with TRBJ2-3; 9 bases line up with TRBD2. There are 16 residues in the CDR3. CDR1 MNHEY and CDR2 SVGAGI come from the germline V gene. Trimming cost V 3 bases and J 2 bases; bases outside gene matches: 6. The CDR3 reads CASSYSREGPTDTQYF. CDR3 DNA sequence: TGTGCCAGCAGTTATTCGCGGGAGGGCCCCACAGATACGCAGTATTTT.

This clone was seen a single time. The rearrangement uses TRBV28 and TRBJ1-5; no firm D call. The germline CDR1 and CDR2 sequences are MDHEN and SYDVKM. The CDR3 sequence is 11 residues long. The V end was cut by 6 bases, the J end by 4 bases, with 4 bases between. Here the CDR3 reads CASSGNQPQHF. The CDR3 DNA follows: TGTGCCAGCAGCGGGAATCAGCCCCAGCATTTT.

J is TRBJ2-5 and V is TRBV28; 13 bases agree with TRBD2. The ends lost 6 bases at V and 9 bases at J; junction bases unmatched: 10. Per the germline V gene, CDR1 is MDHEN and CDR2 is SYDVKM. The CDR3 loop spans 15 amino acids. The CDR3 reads CASRPGLAGTGAQYF. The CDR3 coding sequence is TGTGCCAGCAGGCCGGGACTAGCGGGGACGGGGGCCCAGTACTTC. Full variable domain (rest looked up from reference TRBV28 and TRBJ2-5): DVKVTQSSRYLVKRTGEKVFLECVQDMDHENMFWYRQDPGLGLRLIYFSYDVKMKEKGDIPEGYSVSREKKERFSLILESASTNQTSMYLCASRPGLAGTGAQYFGPGTRLLVL.

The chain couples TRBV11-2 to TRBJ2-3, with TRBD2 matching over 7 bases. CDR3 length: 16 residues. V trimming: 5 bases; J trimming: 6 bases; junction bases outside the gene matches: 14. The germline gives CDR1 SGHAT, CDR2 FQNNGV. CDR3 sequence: CASSPLGGSLRDTQYF. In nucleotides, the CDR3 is TGTGCCAGCAGCCCCTTGGGCGGGAGCTTGCGTGATACGCAGTATTTT.

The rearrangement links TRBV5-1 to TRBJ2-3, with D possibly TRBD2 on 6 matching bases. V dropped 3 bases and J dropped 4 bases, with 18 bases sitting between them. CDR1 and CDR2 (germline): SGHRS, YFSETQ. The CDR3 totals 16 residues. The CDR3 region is CASSWGSRGTADTQYF. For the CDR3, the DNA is TGCGCCAGCAGCTGGGGGAGCCGGGGGACCGCAGATACGCAGTATTTT.

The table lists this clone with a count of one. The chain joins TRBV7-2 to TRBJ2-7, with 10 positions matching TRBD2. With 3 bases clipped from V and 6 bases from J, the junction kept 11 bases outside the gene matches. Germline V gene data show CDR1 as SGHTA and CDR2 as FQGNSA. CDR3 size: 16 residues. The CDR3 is CASSLNALAGWGEQYF. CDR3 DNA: TGTGCCAGCAGCTTGAATGCACTAGCGGGGTGGGGCGAGCAGTACTTC.